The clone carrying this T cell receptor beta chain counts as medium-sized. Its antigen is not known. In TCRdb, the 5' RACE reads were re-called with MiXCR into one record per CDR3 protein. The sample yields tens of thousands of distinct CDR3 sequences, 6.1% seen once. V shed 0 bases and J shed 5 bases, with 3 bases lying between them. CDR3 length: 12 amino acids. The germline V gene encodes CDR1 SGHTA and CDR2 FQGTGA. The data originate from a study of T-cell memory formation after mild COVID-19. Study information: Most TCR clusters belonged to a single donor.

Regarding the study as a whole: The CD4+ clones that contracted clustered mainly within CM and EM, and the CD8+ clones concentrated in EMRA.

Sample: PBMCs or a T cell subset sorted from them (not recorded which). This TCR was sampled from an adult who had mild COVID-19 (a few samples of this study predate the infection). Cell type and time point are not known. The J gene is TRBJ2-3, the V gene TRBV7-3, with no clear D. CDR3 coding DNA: TGTGCCAGCAGCTTAACGGGAGATACGCAGTATTTT. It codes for CASSLTGDTQYF.